Listed here are 9 T cell receptor beta chains from one sample, sequenced in a study of blood T cell repertoires in COVID-19 (dated by TCRdb to about 2020). Libraries were made using the immunoSEQ multiplex PCR assay. In TCRdb, the immuneACCESS table is reduced to in-frame sequences with V and J assigned. These tables do not hold every clone; where another copy was compared, an unresolved V gene accounts for under half, and the others remain unexplained. The sample has fewer than 25,000 clones on record, 89% of them singletons. Of the sample, 9.7% falls within the top ten clones. Sequenced input: peripheral blood. These receptors came from a man in his 70s with acute or convalescent COVID-19.

J is TRBJ1-2 and V is TRBV3-1 (or the pseudogene TRBV3-2); D gene ambiguous. CDR3 length: 15 residues. V was pared by 1 base and J by 0 bases, with 9 bases between. The germline V gene has CDR1 LGHDT and CDR2 YNNKEL (reference sequence). As DNA, the CDR3 is TGTGCCAGCAGCCAAGTTTACGGGTCTAACTATGGCTACACCTTC. Protein product: CASSQVYGSNYGYTF.

The rearrangement joins TRBV6-4 to TRBJ2-1; 8 bases align to TRBD2. The CDR3 contains 14 residues. V lost 4 bases, J lost 9 bases, and 8 bases stayed unmatched. Looked up from germline, CDR1 is MRHNA and CDR2 is SNTAGT. The CDR3 bases are TGTGCCAGCAGTGTCTCGGGAGGGCATTCTGAGCAGTTCTTC. As protein: CASSVSGGHSEQFF.

A few counts support this clone. J is TRBJ1-1 and V is TRBV29-1; possibly TRBD1 for D (6 bases). There are 15 residues in the CDR3. Per the germline V gene, CDR1 is SQVTM and CDR2 is ANQGSEA. V was pared by 7 bases and J by 3 bases, with 21 bases between. In DNA, the CDR3 is TGCAGCGCTCGGTGGGTGACAGGCCGATACACTGAAGCTTTCTTT. Protein sequence: CSARWVTGRYTEAFF.

This clone was recorded only once. The chain has TRBV14 and TRBJ1-5; no clear D gene. The CDR3 runs 13 residues. In germline, CDR1 is SGHDN, CDR2 FVKESK. V was trimmed by 1 base and J by 7 bases, leaving 8 bases between them. The CDR3 protein is CASSQGAGQPQHF. The CDR3, as DNA: TGTGCCAGCAGCCAAGGAGCCGGGCAGCCCCAGCATTTT.

This clone was seen only once. The rearrangement joins TRBV12-5 to TRBJ2-1, with D tentatively TRBD1 (5 bases). The germline gives CDR1 LGHNT, CDR2 FRNRAP. The ends were cut back, 3 bases at V and 9 bases at J, with 12 bases in the middle. CDR3 size: 13 residues. The CDR3 sequence is CASGFVTGSEQFF. The DNA of the CDR3 is TGTGCTAGTGGTTTTGTTACAGGTAGTGAGCAGTTCTTC.

Concerning this clone itself: One end of the junction does not line up with germline, which may come from a read error. The CDR3 loop reads CASSSPLSRETQYF. CDR3 DNA sequence: TGTGCCAGCTCATCACCGTTGTCGCGGGAGACCCAGTACTTC. The genes are TRBV18 and TRBJ2-5; no clear D. Looked up from germline, CDR1 is KGHSH and CDR2 is LQKENI. The CDR3 covers 14 residues.

V is TRBV6-5 and J is TRBJ2-5; 7 positions match TRBD2. CDR3 length: 13 amino acids. V lost 7 bases and J lost 5; bases outside the gene matches: 7. From germline, CDR1 is MNHEY and CDR2 SVGAGI. DNA of the CDR3: TGTGCCAGCATGAGGACTAGTGGGGAGACCCAGTACTTC. It codes for CASMRTSGETQYF.

This rearrangement joins TRBV21-1 to TRBJ1-5. TRBV21-1 is assigned pseudogene status. The CDR3 extends over 10 amino acids. The CDR3, as DNA: TGTGCCAGCCTAAATCAGCCCCAGCATTTT. Encoded protein: CASLNQPQHF.

The chain links TRBV19 to TRBJ1-1; D unresolved. Germline values: CDR1 LNHDA, CDR2 SQIVND (reference sequence). There are 12 residues in the CDR3. Trimming removed 3 bases from V and 1 base from J, with 3 bases in between. The CDR3 nucleotides are TGTGCCAGTAGTATCGGGAACACTGAAGCTTTCTTT. Translated: CASSIGNTEAFF.